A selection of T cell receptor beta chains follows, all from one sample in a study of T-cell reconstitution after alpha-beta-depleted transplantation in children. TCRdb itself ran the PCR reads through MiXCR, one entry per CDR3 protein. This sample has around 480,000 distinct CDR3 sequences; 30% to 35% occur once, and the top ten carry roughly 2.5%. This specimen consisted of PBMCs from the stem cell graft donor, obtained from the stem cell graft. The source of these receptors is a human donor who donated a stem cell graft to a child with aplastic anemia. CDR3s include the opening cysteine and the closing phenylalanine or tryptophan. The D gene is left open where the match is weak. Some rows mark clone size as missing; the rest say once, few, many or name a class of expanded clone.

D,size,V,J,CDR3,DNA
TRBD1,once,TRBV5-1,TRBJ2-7,CASSLRDSQRDEQYF,TGCGCCAGCAGCTTAAGGGACAGCCAAAGGGACGAGCAGTACTTC
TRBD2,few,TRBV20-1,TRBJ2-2,CSARDTRTGLAGFTGELFF,TGCAGTGCTAGAGATACGCGCACGGGGCTAGCGGGCTTCACCGGGGAGCTGTTTTTT
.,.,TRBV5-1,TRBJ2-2,CASSSEPGTGLFF,TGCGCCAGCAGCTCCGAACCAGGGACGGGACTGTTTTTT
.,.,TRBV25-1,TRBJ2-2,CASSEGETGELFF,TGTGCCAGCAGTGAAGGGGAGACCGGGGAGCTGTTTTTT
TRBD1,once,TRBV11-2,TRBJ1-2,CASSLVWTGTGVLYGYTF,TGTGCCAGCAGCTTAGTGTGGACCGGGACAGGGGTCCTCTATGGCTACACCTTC
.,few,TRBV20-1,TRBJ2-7,CSIRSYEQYF,TGCAGTATCCGTTCCTACGAGCAGTACTTC
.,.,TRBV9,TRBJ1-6,CASSVAEGSPLHF,TGTGCCAGCAGCGTAGCGGAAGGTTCACCCCTCCACTTT
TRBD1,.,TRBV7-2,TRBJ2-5,CASSSPRQGAGETQYF,TGTGCCAGCAGCTCACCGAGACAGGGGGCGGGGGAGACCCAGTACTTC
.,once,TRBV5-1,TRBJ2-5,CASSLRTQDKTQYF,TGCGCCAGCAGCTTGCGGACCCAGGACAAGACCCAGTACTTC
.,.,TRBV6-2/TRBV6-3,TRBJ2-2,CASSGDSNTGELFF,TGTGCCAGCAGTGGGGACTCGAACACCGGGGAGCTGTTTTTT
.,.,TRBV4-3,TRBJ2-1,CASSQDLTTYNEQFF,TGCGCCAGCAGCCAAGATCTTACTACATACAATGAGCAGTTCTTC
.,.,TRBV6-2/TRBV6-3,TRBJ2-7,CASEAQGVPYEQYF,TGTGCCAGCGAGGCACAGGGAGTGCCCTACGAGCAGTACTTC
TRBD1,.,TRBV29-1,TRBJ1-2,CSVEASTGPSAFYGYTF,TGCAGCGTTGAAGCCTCGACAGGGCCTTCGGCTTTCTATGGCTACACCTTC
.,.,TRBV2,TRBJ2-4,CASNGVKNIQYF,TGTGCCAGCAACGGGGTCAAAAACATTCAGTACTTC
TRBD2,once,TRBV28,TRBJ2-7,CASSFAGAGQDEQYF,TGTGCCAGCAGTTTCGCGGGAGCGGGTCAAGACGAGCAGTACTTC
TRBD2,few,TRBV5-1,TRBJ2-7,CASSSSGSLHEQYF,TGCGCCAGCAGTAGTAGCGGGAGTCTGCACGAGCAGTACTTC
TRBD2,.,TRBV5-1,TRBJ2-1,CASSYTAGIAYNEQFF,TGCGCCAGCAGCTACACAGCGGGAATAGCCTACAATGAGCAGTTCTTC
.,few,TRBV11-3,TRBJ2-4,CASSSRTGKNIQYF,TGTGCCAGCAGCTCTAGGACTGGAAAAAACATTCAGTACTTC
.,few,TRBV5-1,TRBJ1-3,CASSLTTGFTGNTIYF,TGCGCCAGCAGCTTGACCACAGGGTTTACTGGAAACACCATATATTTT
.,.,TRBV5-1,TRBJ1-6,CASSLEGPLLGSPLHF,TGCGCCAGCAGCTTGGAGGGTCCCCTACTCGGATCACCCCTCCACTTT
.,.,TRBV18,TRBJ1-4,CASSGAVAGSKATNEKLFF,TGTGCCAGCTCCGGTGCGGTGGCAGGGTCGAAAGCAACTAATGAAAAACTGTTTTTT
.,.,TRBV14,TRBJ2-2,CASKQGNTGELFF,TGTGCCAGCAAACAGGGGAACACCGGGGAGCTGTTTTTT
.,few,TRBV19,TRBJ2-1,CASNRRWGTGFINEQFF,TGTGCCAGTAATAGACGATGGGGTACGGGATTTATCAATGAGCAGTTCTTC
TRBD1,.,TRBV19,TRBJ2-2,CATLGQGATGELFF,TGTGCCACCCTGGGACAGGGGGCAACCGGGGAGCTGTTTTTT
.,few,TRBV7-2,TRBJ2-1,CASSVPPDRCRYNEQFF,TGTGCCAGCAGCGTACCTCCCGACAGGTGCAGATACAATGAGCAGTTCTTC
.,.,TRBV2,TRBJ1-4,CASSGHRVSEKLFF,TGTGCCAGCAGTGGCCACAGGGTTAGCGAAAAACTGTTTTTT
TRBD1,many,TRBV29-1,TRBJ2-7,CSVAVGTGGHEQYF,TGCAGCGTTGCGGTAGGGACAGGGGGACACGAGCAGTACTTC
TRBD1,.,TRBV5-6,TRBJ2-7,CASSPTGQGYEQYF,TGTGCCAGCAGCCCGACCGGACAGGGGTACGAGCAGTACTTC
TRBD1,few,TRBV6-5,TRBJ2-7,CASSYSTGGNYEQYF,TGTGCCAGCAGTTACTCCACAGGGGGCAATTACGAGCAGTACTTC
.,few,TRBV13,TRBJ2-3,CASSPLTGPTDTQYF,TGTGCCAGCAGCCCGCTGACTGGACCCACAGATACGCAGTATTTT
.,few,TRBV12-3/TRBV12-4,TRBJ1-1,CASSLFSGNTEAFF,TGTGCCAGCAGTTTATTTTCAGGGAACACTGAAGCTTTCTTT
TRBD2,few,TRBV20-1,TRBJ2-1,CSATGGLAGGPGREEQFF,TGCAGTGCGACGGGGGGACTAGCGGGAGGGCCGGGCCGTGAGGAGCAGTTCTTC
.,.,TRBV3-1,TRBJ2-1,CASSQEGRDEQFF,TGTGCCAGCAGCCAAGAGGGCAGAGATGAGCAGTTCTTC
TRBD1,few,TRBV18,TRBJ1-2,CASSPRDSSNYGYTF,TGTGCCAGCTCACCCCGGGACAGCTCTAACTATGGCTACACCTTC
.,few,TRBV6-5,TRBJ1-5,CASSYSTGNQPQHF,TGTGCCAGCAGTTACTCCACGGGGAACCAGCCCCAGCATTTT
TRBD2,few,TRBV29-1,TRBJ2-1,CSGTPSGTYNEQFF,TGCAGCGGCACCCCTAGCGGAACCTACAATGAGCAGTTCTTC
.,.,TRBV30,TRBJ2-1,CAWRIGGGQFF,TGTGCCTGGAGGATCGGAGGGGGGCAGTTCTTC
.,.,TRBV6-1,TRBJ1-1,CASSGRGSMNTEAFF,TGTGCCAGCAGTGGACGGGGCAGTATGAACACTGAAGCTTTCTTT
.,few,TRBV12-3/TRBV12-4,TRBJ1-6,CASSFRRGGGGSLHF,TGTGCCAGCAGTTTTAGGAGGGGCGGTGGGGGGTCCCTCCACTTT
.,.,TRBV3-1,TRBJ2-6,CASSFRQAGAGANVLTF,TGTGCCAGCAGCTTCCGACAGGCCGGAGCTGGGGCCAACGTCCTGACTTTC
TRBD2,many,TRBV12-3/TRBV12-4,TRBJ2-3,CASSLVREGPTDTQYF,TGTGCCAGCAGTTTAGTGCGGGAGGGCCCGACAGATACGCAGTATTTT
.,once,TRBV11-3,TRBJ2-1,CASSLGGRTSYNEQFF,TGTGCCAGCAGCTTAGGAGGGAGGACTTCCTACAATGAGCAGTTCTTC
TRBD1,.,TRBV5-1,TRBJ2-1,CASSFGSVGQGVNEQFF,TGCGCCAGCAGCTTCGGGTCGGTGGGACAGGGGGTCAATGAGCAGTTCTTC
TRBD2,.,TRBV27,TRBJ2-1,CASSFLSSGSGYNEQFF,TGTGCCAGCAGTTTTCTTTCTAGCGGGAGCGGCTACAATGAGCAGTTCTTC
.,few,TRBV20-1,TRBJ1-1,CSARRGALVMNTEAFF,TGCAGTGCTAGAAGGGGGGCTTTGGTTATGAACACTGAAGCTTTCTTT
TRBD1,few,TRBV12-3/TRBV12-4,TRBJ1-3,CASSLGTGTGNTIYF,TGTGCCAGCAGTTTAGGGACAGGGACTGGAAACACCATATATTTT
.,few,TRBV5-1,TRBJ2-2,CASSHQSGGELFF,TGCGCCAGCAGCCACCAATCCGGCGGGGAGCTGTTTTTT
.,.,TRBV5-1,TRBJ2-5,CASSSEGSETQYF,TGCGCCAGCAGCTCGGAGGGTTCAGAGACCCAGTACTTC
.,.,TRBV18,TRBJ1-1,CASSPPTQGAFF,TGTGCCAGCTCACCACCGACTCAGGGAGCTTTCTTT
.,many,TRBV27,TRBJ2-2,CARRRTGELFF,TGTGCCAGGAGGCGAACCGGGGAGCTGTTTTTT
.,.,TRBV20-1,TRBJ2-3,CSARGLVPDTQYF,TGCAGTGCTAGAGGCCTAGTGCCAGATACGCAGTATTTT